A selection of T cell receptor beta chains follows, all from one sample in a study of shared clonotypes between healthy human individuals. Using immunoSEQ multiplex PCR, the repertoire was profiled, and TCRdb retains in-frame clones only, with some absent. The sample contains hundreds of thousands of clones, over 65% of which appear only once. The sample was memory CD4+ T cells sorted from blood. The receptors shown here come from a woman in her thirties in good health. The CDR3 runs from the conserved cysteine through the conserved F or W. Fields, in order: D gene, J gene, V gene, CDR3 length, clone size, CDR3 DNA, CDR3 protein. The D gene is left open where the match is weak. Clone sizes are given selectively: once, few, many, or a class where the clone is expanded.

D gene: TRBD2
J gene: TRBJ2-3
V gene: TRBV5-4
CDR3 length: 18
clone size: -
CDR3 DNA: TGTGCCAGCAGCTCGGGACTAGCGGGAGGGCCCTTTACAGATACGCAGTATTTT
CDR3 protein: CASSSGLAGGPFTDTQYF

D gene: -
J gene: TRBJ1-4
V gene: TRBV2
CDR3 length: 14
clone size: few
CDR3 DNA: TGTGCCAGCAGTGAACAGGGGACGGATGAAAAACTGTTTTTT
CDR3 protein: CASSEQGTDEKLFF

D gene: -
J gene: TRBJ2-5
V gene: TRBV11-2
CDR3 length: 15
clone size: -
CDR3 DNA: TGTGCCAGCAGCTTAAACAGGGGAGGGCAAGAGACCCAGTACTTC
CDR3 protein: CASSLNRGGQETQYF

D gene: -
J gene: TRBJ2-3
V gene: TRBV5-1
CDR3 length: 16
clone size: once
CDR3 DNA: TGCGCCAGCAGCCGCCCCGTGGTGGGCTCTAGGGATACGCAGTATTTT
CDR3 protein: CASSRPVVGSRDTQYF

D gene: -
J gene: TRBJ2-2
V gene: TRBV14
CDR3 length: 16
clone size: -
CDR3 DNA: TGTGCCAGCAGCCAAGATTTAGGGTTGAACACCGGGGAGCTGTTTTTT
CDR3 protein: CASSQDLGLNTGELFF

D gene: -
J gene: TRBJ1-2
V gene: TRBV28
CDR3 length: 13
clone size: -
CDR3 DNA: TGTGCCAGCAGTTTGGTTTCAGGCGGGGGCTACACCTTC
CDR3 protein: CASSLVSGGGYTF

D gene: -
J gene: TRBJ1-2
V gene: TRBV28
CDR3 length: 14
clone size: -
CDR3 DNA: TGTGCCAGCAGTTTTATTGACAGGCTGGTTGGCTACACCTTC
CDR3 protein: CASSFIDRLVGYTF

D gene: TRBD2
J gene: TRBJ2-3
V gene: TRBV28
CDR3 length: 22
clone size: many
CDR3 DNA: TGTGCCAGCAGTTTACTCGCTAGCGGGGCCGAGGGGTTTTTTGGGAGGACAGATACGCAGTATTTT
CDR3 protein: CASSLLASGAEGFFGRTDTQYF

D gene: TRBD2
J gene: TRBJ2-4
V gene: TRBV28
CDR3 length: 15
clone size: -
CDR3 DNA: TGTGCCAGCAATAGCGGGAGTGGGGCCAAAAACATTCAGTACTTC
CDR3 protein: CASNSGSGAKNIQYF

D gene: TRBD2
J gene: TRBJ2-1
V gene: TRBV6-1
CDR3 length: 16
clone size: -
CDR3 DNA: TGTGCCAGCAGTGAAGCGTGGCGGGAGGGCCAACGTGAGCAGTTCTTC
CDR3 protein: CASSEAWREGQREQFF

D gene: -
J gene: TRBJ2-5
V gene: TRBV19
CDR3 length: 14
clone size: -
CDR3 DNA: TGTGCCAGTAGTATAGATGGCACCCCACAGACCCAGTACTTC
CDR3 protein: CASSIDGTPQTQYF

D gene: -
J gene: TRBJ1-5
V gene: TRBV5-4
CDR3 length: 16
clone size: once
CDR3 DNA: TGTGCCAGCAGCTTCGGGGGGGCGCGAAGCAATCAGCCCCAGCATTTT
CDR3 protein: CASSFGGARSNQPQHF